This T cell receptor (beta chain) was profiled in a study of blood T cell repertoires in COVID-19. Study-wide background: COVID-19 samples collected from the United States, Italy and Spain covered acute and convalescent phases.

Under the authors' procedure: Reference gene primers were amplified, and this amplification served to estimate nucleated cell counts. The method was immunoSEQ multiplex PCR; TCRdb's version includes in-frame clones alone and lacks a portion of them. V and J calls and clone size are given by that table; D and trimming were obtained from the DNA. The table includes about 270,000 clones, more than 70% detected once. The trim removed 3 bases at V and 2 bases at J, leaving 10 bases unmatched. Germline values: CDR1 MDHEN, CDR2 SYDVKM. The CDR3 is made up of 17 amino acids. This sequence joins TRBV28 and TRBJ2-3, with TRBD2 identical over 8 bases. The receptor's source is a woman aged 18-35 years with acute or convalescent COVID-19. Sequenced material: peripheral blood. DNA of the CDR3: TGTGCCAGCAGTTTTCCGCTTGGACTAGCAGACACAGATACGCAGTATTTT. Protein sequence: CASSFPLGLADTDTQYF.